This is a list of T cell receptor beta chains from one sample in a study of T-cell reconstitution after alpha-beta-depleted transplantation in children. One entry per CDR3 protein, called by TCRdb with MiXCR from the PCR reads. The sample yields roughly 400,000 distinct CDR3 sequences, 20% seen once. The sequences come from PBMCs from the stem cell graft donor, collected from the stem cell graft. Receptors originate from a human donor who donated a stem cell graft to a child with acute myeloid leukemia. Each CDR3 is given with its conserved first and last residue. Each record gives: D gene, V gene, J gene, CDR3 protein. The D gene is left open where the match is weak.

D: -
V: TRBV12-3/TRBV12-4
J: TRBJ2-7
CDR3: CASSDRNRRDYEQYF

D: -
V: TRBV5-1
J: TRBJ2-7
CDR3: CASSLDRGGEQYF

D: -
V: TRBV12-3/TRBV12-4
J: TRBJ1-2
CDR3: CASSLSDRPNYGYTF

D: TRBD1
V: TRBV12-3/TRBV12-4
J: TRBJ1-5
CDR3: CASSNEGAGQPQHF

D: -
V: TRBV28
J: TRBJ2-1
CDR3: CASSPTALAGPYNEQFF

D: -
V: TRBV4-2
J: TRBJ1-5
CDR3: CASSQDAGGHQPQHF

D: TRBD1
V: TRBV28
J: TRBJ1-5
CDR3: CATPGGQGLGNQPQHF

D: -
V: TRBV29-1
J: TRBJ2-7
CDR3: CSVEDLHGVLSGATYEQYF

D: TRBD1
V: TRBV25-1
J: TRBJ2-5
CDR3: CASSGSHRGEETQYF

D: TRBD1
V: TRBV20-1
J: TRBJ1-5
CDR3: CSAKTGQKPQHF

D: TRBD1
V: TRBV27
J: TRBJ1-2
CDR3: CASSFGTGPFGYGYTF

D: TRBD2
V: TRBV30
J: TRBJ2-4
CDR3: CAWRTTGGTKNIQYF

D: TRBD2
V: TRBV5-1
J: TRBJ2-1
CDR3: CASSTPSGTSSSFEQFF

D: -
V: TRBV6-2/TRBV6-3
J: TRBJ2-7
CDR3: CASSYYYEQYF

D: TRBD1
V: TRBV28
J: TRBJ2-1
CDR3: CASRRFQGVNEQFF

D: -
V: TRBV28
J: TRBJ2-5
CDR3: CASSLSPIRETQYF

D: -
V: TRBV20-1
J: TRBJ1-6
CDR3: CSAKGRVGNISPLHF

D: -
V: TRBV24-1
J: TRBJ2-2
CDR3: CATSPRGVTGELFF

D: -
V: TRBV14
J: TRBJ2-3
CDR3: CASRSGVTDTQYF

D: TRBD1
V: TRBV29-1
J: TRBJ1-2
CDR3: CSVPQGPYGYTF

D: -
V: TRBV10-3
J: TRBJ2-1
CDR3: CAISEPPRDEQFF

D: TRBD2
V: TRBV20-1
J: TRBJ2-7
CDR3: CSAKPLREVVYEQYF

D: TRBD1
V: TRBV12-3/TRBV12-4
J: TRBJ1-1
CDR3: CASSPRDREGEAFF

D: TRBD1
V: TRBV7-2
J: TRBJ2-7
CDR3: CASRGQGVNEQYF

D: TRBD1
V: TRBV20-1
J: TRBJ1-1
CDR3: CSARGRGGYTEAFF

D: -
V: TRBV20-1
J: TRBJ2-2
CDR3: CSLVRTGELFF

D: -
V: TRBV3-1
J: TRBJ2-1
CDR3: CASSPGHNNEQFF

D: TRBD2
V: TRBV5-1
J: TRBJ2-3
CDR3: CASSRTSAISTDTQYF

D: -
V: TRBV12-3/TRBV12-4
J: TRBJ2-1
CDR3: CASTPGSAPYNEQFF

D: -
V: TRBV12-3/TRBV12-4
J: TRBJ2-1
CDR3: CASSPIREVGDFSYNEQFF

D: -
V: TRBV12-3/TRBV12-4
J: TRBJ2-7
CDR3: CASSPTSGYEQYF

D: -
V: TRBV27
J: TRBJ2-5
CDR3: CASSLFGGGETQYF

D: -
V: TRBV7-6
J: TRBJ2-7
CDR3: CASSLGPSSSYEQYF

D: -
V: TRBV7-8
J: TRBJ2-7
CDR3: CASSLNLIGDEQYF

D: TRBD2
V: TRBV10-2
J: TRBJ2-5
CDR3: CASSVSLAGWETQYF

D: -
V: TRBV7-6
J: TRBJ1-1
CDR3: CASSLAEGRLGRAFF

D: TRBD2
V: TRBV20-1
J: TRBJ2-3
CDR3: CSARPPRGLAGGGTDTQYF

D: -
V: TRBV12-3/TRBV12-4
J: TRBJ2-6
CDR3: CASREGFSTGANVLTF

D: -
V: TRBV6-5
J: TRBJ1-6
CDR3: CASSNGGSYNSPLHF

D: -
V: TRBV6-5
J: TRBJ2-5
CDR3: CASSPDSPGETQYF

D: TRBD1
V: TRBV11-1
J: TRBJ2-1
CDR3: CASSLTRDSIYNEQFF

D: TRBD2
V: TRBV12-3/TRBV12-4
J: TRBJ2-7
CDR3: CASSPNGRFLSYEQYF

D: -
V: TRBV11-3
J: TRBJ1-1
CDR3: CASSKNREGTEAFF

D: -
V: TRBV27
J: TRBJ2-3
CDR3: CASSLSFAPGDTQYF

D: TRBD2
V: TRBV12-3/TRBV12-4
J: TRBJ2-7
CDR3: CASSLVAGVPEQYF

D: -
V: TRBV28
J: TRBJ2-1
CDR3: CASSRGRVSITNEQFF

D: -
V: TRBV19
J: TRBJ1-4
CDR3: CASRPTRGVREKLFF

D: -
V: TRBV21-1
J: TRBJ2-1
CDR3: CATDHVNPDRGRIPYNEQFF

D: -
V: TRBV29-1
J: TRBJ2-1
CDR3: CSVDGVGLTSYNEQFF

D: TRBD2
V: TRBV12-3/TRBV12-4
J: TRBJ2-1
CDR3: CASSLRTSGTSSYNEQFF

D: -
V: TRBV27
J: TRBJ2-1
CDR3: CASSLGHFNEQFF

D: TRBD2
V: TRBV20-1
J: TRBJ2-7
CDR3: CSARATGRSYEQYF

D: -
V: TRBV20-1
J: TRBJ1-1
CDR3: CSAVDKNTEAFF

D: TRBD1
V: TRBV2
J: TRBJ1-5
CDR3: CASSEQGALGQPQHF

D: -
V: TRBV28
J: TRBJ2-7
CDR3: CASSPLPGEQYF

D: -
V: TRBV20-1
J: TRBJ2-7
CDR3: CSAEGFSYEQYF

D: -
V: TRBV20-1
J: TRBJ1-3
CDR3: CSARDGASGNTIYF

D: -
V: TRBV3-1
J: TRBJ2-7
CDR3: CASSLNWAEGGEQYF

D: TRBD2
V: TRBV20-1
J: TRBJ2-2
CDR3: CSALSGSGTGELFF